This T cell receptor (beta chain) is drawn from a study of blood T cell repertoires in COVID-19. Study in general: Samples of COVID-19 (acute and convalescent) were obtained from the United States, Italy and Spain. T cells, B-cell-depleted T cells, or PBMCs supplied cDNA or gDNA.

As handled by the study authors: Amplification of reference gene primers was used by the study to estimate nucleated cell counts. Data came from immunoSEQ multiplex PCR; TCRdb stores just in-frame clones and leaves some out. The V and J calls and clone size are taken from that table; D and trimming were inferred from the DNA. There are 60,000 to 95,000 clones in the sample; about 93% occur only once, and approximately 5.3% lies in the top ten. Looked up from germline, CDR1 is SGHTS and CDR2 is YDEGEE. Trimming cost V 3 bases and J 4 bases, with 10 bases left between them. This CDR3 comprises 13 residues.

The material sequenced was peripheral blood. This chain joins TRBV5-8 and TRBJ1-2; TRBD1 might be the D (6 bases). The sequence was obtained from a human donor in a cohort sampled during active COVID-19. The CDR3 sequence is CASSSQGPYGYTF. The CDR3 coding sequence is TGTGCCAGCAGCTCACAGGGTCCCTATGGCTACACCTTC.